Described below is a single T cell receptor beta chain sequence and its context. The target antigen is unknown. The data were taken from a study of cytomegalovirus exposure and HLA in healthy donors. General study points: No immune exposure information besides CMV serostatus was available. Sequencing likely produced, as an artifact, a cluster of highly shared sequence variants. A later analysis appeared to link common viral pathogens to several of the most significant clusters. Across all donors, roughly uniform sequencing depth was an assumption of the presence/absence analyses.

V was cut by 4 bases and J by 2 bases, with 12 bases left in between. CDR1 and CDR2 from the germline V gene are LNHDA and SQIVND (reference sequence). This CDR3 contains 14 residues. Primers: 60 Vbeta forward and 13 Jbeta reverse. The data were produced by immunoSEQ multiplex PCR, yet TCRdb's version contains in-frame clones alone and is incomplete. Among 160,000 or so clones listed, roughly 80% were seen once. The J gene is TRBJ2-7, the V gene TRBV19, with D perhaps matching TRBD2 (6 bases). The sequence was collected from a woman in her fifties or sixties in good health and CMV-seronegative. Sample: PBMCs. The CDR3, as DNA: TGTGCCAGTAGTAGAATAGCGGAGGCCTACGAGCAGTACTTC. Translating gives CASSRIAEAYEQYF. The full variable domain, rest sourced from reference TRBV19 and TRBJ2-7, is DGGITQSPKYLFRKEGQNVTLSCEQNLNHDAMYWYRQDPGQGLRLIYYSQIVNDFQKGDIAEGYSVSREKKESFPLTVTSAQKNPTAFYLCASSRIAEAYEQYFGPGTRLTVT.